The source of this T cell receptor (beta chain) is a study of a mutant IDH1 vaccine in newly diagnosed glioma. Study as a whole: The therapy given earlier, which was standard therapy, consisted of radiotherapy, temozolomide, or both, and most of the patients received both. Points from the study as a whole: Pseudoprogression seemed unrelated to changes in top peripheral T cell clonotypes.

In regard to this clone: Antigen unknown.

Noted time point: baseline, week 1 (first vaccination visit). Regarding treatment: pre-vaccination baseline after standard-of-care therapy. Diagnosis in the donors showed new WHO grade 3 or 4 astrocytomas that were IDH1-mutant and ATRX-lost. The data were produced by immunoSEQ multiplex PCR, yet TCRdb's version contains in-frame clones alone and is incomplete. The sample gives about 54,000 clones, 80% to 90% of which show up once; approximately 20% is in the top ten. V shed 0 bases and J 4 bases; nucleotides not matched to a gene: 7. CDR1 and CDR2 (germline): SGHDT, YYEEEE. This CDR3 has 16 amino acids.

The sample in question was PBMCs, obtained from a glioma patient treated with radiotherapy, temozolomide or both. The clonotype comes from a man between 18 and 29 years old with glioma. This chain uses TRBV5-6 with TRBJ1-5; the match to TRBD1 covers 7 bases. The CDR3 region has the DNA TGTGCCAGCAGCTTGGCCTTGACAGGGCCGAATCAGCCCCAGCATTTT. This encodes CASSLALTGPNQPQHF.